The 31 T cell receptor beta chains given below trace back to one sample, sequenced in a study of response to subunit inactivated influenza vaccine. TCRdb re-called the RT-PCR reads with MiXCR, one entry per CDR3 protein. The sample lists about 540,000 distinct CDR3 sequences; under 30% were seen once. These records were also assigned to another study, of T cells expressing NK-cell markers. As reported in that work: 5'RACE template switching with UMIs produced the TCR beta cDNA.

Sequencing was performed on CD4+ T cells sorted from PBMCs, taken approximately 12 days after vaccination. These receptors came from a man in his forties or fifties who received an inactivated influenza vaccine.

The chain uses TRBV25-1 and TRBJ2-7, with 10 bases lining up with TRBD1. V lost 3 bases and J lost 3; bases outside the gene matches: 8. This CDR3 is built from 16 residues. CDR1 is MGHDK and CDR2 is SYGVNS in the germline V gene. The CDR3 nucleotides read TGTGCCAGCAGTGATCTTTTGCGGACAGGGGGCTACGAGCAGTACTTC. Translation: CASSDLLRTGGYEQYF.

The CDR3 protein is CASSQVFFGKGFYNEQFF. CDR3 coding DNA: TGTGCCAGCAGCCAAGTTTTCTTTGGGAAAGGGTTCTACAATGAGCAGTTCTTC. The V and J genes are TRBV14 and TRBJ2-1; D remains unclear. Germline V lookup: CDR1 SGHDN, CDR2 FVKESK. The CDR3 runs to 18 residues. Deletions cut 1 base from V and 3 bases from J, with 19 bases between.

This clonotype was detected only a few times. V and J are TRBV6-8 and TRBJ2-7; no definite D call. The germline V gene encodes CDR1 MNHGY and CDR2 SAAAGT. This CDR3 has 13 amino acids. V lost 6 bases and J lost 5, with 14 bases in between. The CDR3 coding sequence is TGTGCCAGCAGCCGACCCCGAGACAACGAGCAGTACTTC. Translated, it gives CASSRPRDNEQYF.

In its sample, this clonotype was seen a few times. This chain joins TRBV10-3 and TRBJ2-3, with 8 bases fitting TRBD1. Trimming removed 6 bases from V and 3 bases from J; junction bases left unmatched: 8. This CDR3 is built from 15 residues. Germline CDR1 and CDR2: ENHRY and SYGVKD. The CDR3 here is CAIRETGVSTDTQYF. As DNA, the CDR3 is TGTGCCATCAGAGAGACAGGGGTTTCGACAGATACGCAGTATTTT.

V usage is TRBV2 and J usage is TRBJ2-4; the D is unclear. This CDR3 region has 15 residues. V was cut by 3 bases and J by 3 bases, with 12 bases left in between. Germline loops: CDR1 SNHLY, CDR2 FYNNEI. The CDR3 region is CASSDSRDIKNIQYF. The CDR3 DNA reads TGTGCCAGCAGTGATAGTAGAGACATCAAAAACATTCAGTACTTC.

This clonotype was detected only a few times. The chain couples TRBV6-6 to TRBJ2-7; D gene unclear. The germline CDR1 and CDR2 sequences are MNHNY and SVGAGI (reference sequence). V dropped 2 bases and J dropped 5 bases, with 7 bases sitting between them. There are 12 residues in the CDR3. The CDR3 region has the DNA TGTGCCAGCAGTTACCCTAGACACGAGCAGTACTTC. It specifies CASSYPRHEQYF.

V is TRBV20-1 and J is TRBJ2-1; D unresolved. Germline loops: CDR1 DFQATT, CDR2 SNEGSKA (reference sequence). Trimming took 0 bases from V and 10 from J, leaving 7 bases between them. The length of the CDR3 is 11 residues. The CDR3 spells CSARDWGEQFF. DNA of the CDR3: TGCAGTGCTAGAGATTGGGGAGAGCAGTTCTTC.

The V call is TRBV7-9, the J call TRBJ1-2; TRBD1 agrees at 9 bases. Trimming removed 4 bases from V and 2 bases from J; junction bases left unmatched: 2. CDR3 size: 14 residues. Germline V lookup: CDR1 SEHNR, CDR2 FQNEAQ (reference sequence). CDR3 DNA: TGTGCCAGCAGCTCAGGACAGGGGAACTATGGCTACACCTTC. The encoded protein is CASSSGQGNYGYTF.

This clonotype was found many times. This chain links TRBV7-2 with TRBJ1-4; D call uncertain. The CDR3 covers 15 residues. V lost 5 bases, J lost 0 bases, and 10 bases lay in between. Germline V CDR1 and CDR2: SGHTA, FQGNSA. The CDR3 region is CASSPRRTTNEKLFF. CDR3 coding DNA: TGTGCCAGCAGCCCCAGGCGTACAACTAATGAAAAACTGTTTTTT.

This clonotype has only a few counts. The V call is TRBV20-1, the J call TRBJ1-1; D unresolved. The CDR3 totals 12 residues. Trimming shortened V by 2 bases and J by 6 bases, and 10 bases separated the two germline ends. Germline CDR1 is DFQATT and CDR2 is SNEGSKA (reference sequence). CDR3 sequence: CSARIKVAEAFF. The DNA of the CDR3 is TGCAGTGCTAGAATCAAGGTGGCTGAAGCTTTCTTT.

This clonotype appeared a few times. The CDR3 DNA follows: TGTGCCAGCAGCCCATTCACAGCAGGACTACCGAATGAGCAGTTCTTC. Translating gives CASSPFTAGLPNEQFF. The chain is built from TRBV3-1 and TRBJ2-1, with D possibly being TRBD2 (6 bases). This CDR3 is 16 amino acids long. The germline V gene encodes CDR1 LGHDT and CDR2 YNNKEL (reference sequence). The V and J ends lost 4 bases and 7 bases respectively, with 20 bases between them.

The chain links TRBV20-1 to TRBJ2-1, with unresolved D. CDR1 DFQATT and CDR2 SNEGSKA come from the germline V gene (reference sequence). The CDR3 loop spans 15 amino acids. V lost 0 bases and J lost 9, with 18 bases in between. This CDR3 is CSARDHVSGLTEQFF. CDR3 DNA: TGCAGTGCTAGAGATCATGTCTCCGGATTGACTGAGCAGTTCTTC.

The chain joins TRBV18 to TRBJ2-2; TRBD1 or TRBD2 may be the D gene (6 bases each). This CDR3 has 16 residues. Looked up from germline, CDR1 is KGHSH and CDR2 is LQKENI. V lost 0 bases and J lost 3, with 11 bases in between. This chain's CDR3 is CASSPPMRGDTGELFF. The CDR3 nucleotides are TGTGCCAGCTCACCACCGATGAGGGGGGACACCGGGGAGCTGTTTTTT.

This clonotype was observed a few times. The chain uses TRBV10-3 and TRBJ1-1; D call uncertain. CDR3 length: 15 residues. V was pared by 0 bases and J by 5 bases, with 13 bases between. CDR1 ENHRY and CDR2 SYGVKD come from the germline V gene. The CDR3 loop reads CAISESRILGTEAFF. CDR3 DNA: TGTGCCATCAGTGAGTCCAGGATCCTGGGGACTGAAGCTTTCTTT.

Details on this clonotype: An end of the junction does not agree with germline; a read error may underlie this. J is TRBJ2-2 and V is TRBV28, with 9 bases aligning to TRBD1. CDR3 length equals 13 residues. CDR1 and CDR2 from the germline V gene are MDHEN and SYDVKM. This chain's CDR3 is CATTGGADGELYF. As DNA, the CDR3 is TGTGCCACCACAGGGGGCGCCGACGGGGAGCTGTATTTT. The variable domain in full, completed from reference TRBV28 and TRBJ2-2, reads DVKVTQSSRYLVKRTGEKVFLECVQDMDHENMFWYRQDPGLGLRLIYFSYDVKMKEKGDIPEGYSVSREKKERFSLILESASTNQTSMYLCATTGGADGELYFGEGSRLTVL.

The V call is TRBV18, the J call TRBJ2-5; D possibly uses TRBD1 or TRBD2 (5 bases each). This CDR3 has 14 amino acids. V was trimmed by 3 bases and J by 2 bases, leaving 10 bases between them. Germline V gene lookup returns CDR1 KGHSH and CDR2 LQKENI. This chain's CDR3 is CASSPNGGQETQYF. The DNA for the CDR3 is TGTGCCAGCTCACCCAATGGGGGTCAAGAGACCCAGTACTTC.

Details on this clonotype: A clone one base away is much larger, so this may be a read error. V gene TRBV7-2 combines with J gene TRBJ1-1; D remains ambiguous. Germline assignment: CDR1 SGHTA and CDR2 FQGNSA. Trimming stripped 3 bases from V and 1 base from J, with 6 bases between. The CDR3 sequence is 13 residues long. The CDR3 DNA reads TGTGCCAGCAGCTTTCATCAGAACACTGAAGCTTTCTTT. It is translated as CASSFHQNTEAFF. The full variable domain, its missing parts supplied by reference TRBV7-2 and TRBJ1-1, is GAGVSQSPSNKVTEKGKDVELRCDPISGHTALYWYRQSLGQGLEFLIYFQGNSAPDKSGLPSDRFSAERTGGSVSTLTIQRTQQEDSAVYLCASSFHQNTEAFFGQGTRLTVV.

This clonotype was seen more than once but under ten times. This CDR3 is CASSSSLGLAGGPRAKNIQYF. CDR3 bases: TGTGCCAGCAGTTCCTCCCTGGGACTAGCGGGGGGGCCGCGAGCCAAAAACATTCAGTACTTC. The chain joins TRBV28 to TRBJ2-4, with 16 nucleotides matching TRBD2. CDR1 is MDHEN and CDR2 is SYDVKM in the germline V gene. The CDR3 consists of 21 residues. V lost 4 bases, J lost 0 bases, and 12 bases stayed unmatched.

This clonotype has just a few counts. The CDR3 DNA is TGTGCCAGCTCACCTCGACAGGGATCTCCGTACTTC. Residues: CASSPRQGSPYF. V usage is TRBV18 and J usage is TRBJ2-7; 7 nucleotides line up with TRBD1. V lost 3 bases to trimming and J lost 12 bases; unmatched junction nucleotides: 8. Germline assignment: CDR1 KGHSH and CDR2 LQKENI. This CDR3 contains 12 residues.

This rearrangement joins TRBV12-3 or TRBV12-4 to TRBJ2-1, with a possible D match to TRBD2 (6 bases). Deletions cut 6 bases from V and 9 bases from J, with 21 bases between. CDR3 length: 15 amino acids. The CDR3 here is CASSNRDLAPSEQFF. In DNA, the CDR3 is TGTGCCAGCAGCAACCGGGACTTAGCTCCCAGTGAGCAGTTCTTC.

This clonotype was counted only a few times. The V gene is TRBV20-1, the J gene TRBJ2-1; TRBD2 matches 8 bases. Per the germline V gene, CDR1 is DFQATT and CDR2 is SNEGSKA (reference sequence). This CDR3 is built from 15 residues. V lost 0 bases and J lost 4; bases outside the gene matches: 5. The CDR3 nucleotides are TGCAGTGCTAGAGATCCTAGCGGGTTATACAATGAGCAGTTCTTC. Encoded protein: CSARDPSGLYNEQFF.

The chain is built from TRBV12-3 or TRBV12-4 and TRBJ2-7; 7 nucleotides align to TRBD1. V lost 6 bases and J lost 4; bases outside the gene matches: 9. The CDR3 has 14 amino acids. The DNA of the CDR3 is TGTGCCAGCAGGGCGACAGGGAACAGTTACGAGCAGTACTTC. Translation: CASRATGNSYEQYF.

V gene TRBV6-2 or TRBV6-3 combines with J gene TRBJ2-7; 7 nucleotides line up with TRBD2. Germline-derived CDR1 and CDR2 are MNHEY and SVGEGT. V lost 7 bases and J lost 2; bases outside the gene matches: 2. The length of the CDR3 is 12 residues. CDR3 sequence reads: CASTGTTYEQYF. CDR3 DNA sequence: TGTGCCAGCACAGGGACTACCTACGAGCAGTACTTC.

This clonotype was counted at least ten times. This chain joins TRBV5-1 and TRBJ1-1, with D unresolved. The CDR3 contains 13 residues. Germline V gene lookup returns CDR1 SGHRS and CDR2 YFSETQ. Between the trimmed V and J ends, which lost 0 bases and 2 bases, there was a span of 5 bases. CDR3 sequence reads: CASSLGPNTEAFF. CDR3 DNA: TGCGCCAGCAGCTTGGGACCAAACACTGAAGCTTTCTTT.

This clonotype was found a few times. The chain employs TRBV20-1 and TRBJ2-3; 9 nucleotides match TRBD2. Germline V gene sequence: CDR1 DFQATT, CDR2 SNEGSKA (reference sequence). The CDR3 extends over 15 amino acids. The ends lost 3 bases at V and 4 bases at J; junction bases unmatched: 8. CDR3 coding DNA: TGCAGTGCTAGCTATGTTAGCGGGGGCCCAGATACGCAGTATTTT. Its protein is CSASYVSGGPDTQYF.

Many counts were recorded for this clonotype. This chain links TRBV5-1 with TRBJ2-5; tentative D call: TRBD2 (5 bases). V dropped 7 bases and J dropped 2 bases, with 9 bases sitting between them. The CDR3 spans 12 residues. The germline V gene has CDR1 SGHRS and CDR2 YFSETQ. The CDR3 reads CASGRTQETQYF. CDR3 nucleotide sequence: TGCGCCAGCGGCAGGACTCAAGAGACCCAGTACTTC.

This clonotype was picked up one time. The chain links TRBV27 to TRBJ2-2; perhaps TRBD2 as D (6 bases). Trimming shortened V by 8 bases and J by 2 bases, and 12 bases separated the two germline ends. CDR3 length: 14 residues. CDR1 and CDR2 (germline): MNHEY, SMNVEV (reference sequence). CDR3 protein: CASLRDFNTGELFF. CDR3 DNA sequence: TGTGCCAGCCTCCGGGACTTCAACACCGGGGAGCTGTTTTTT.

The V gene is TRBV3-1, the J gene TRBJ1-1; D unclear. The V and J ends lost 6 bases and 5 bases respectively, with 13 bases between them. Germline V gene sequence: CDR1 LGHDT, CDR2 YNNKEL (reference sequence). The CDR3 extends over 13 amino acids. CDR3: CASSSTPGTEAFF. The CDR3 nucleotides read TGTGCCAGCAGTTCAACCCCCGGGACTGAAGCTTTCTTT.

The chain joins TRBV7-2 to TRBJ1-2; unclear D gene. Trimming removed 4 bases at V and 5 bases at J, with 23 bases between. Germline CDR1 reads SGHTA; CDR2 reads FQGNSA. The CDR3 totals 17 residues. The CDR3 protein is CASSSNPKGQKLYGYTF. The CDR3 nucleotides read TGTGCCAGCAGCTCGAACCCAAAAGGGCAGAAATTATATGGCTACACCTTC.

This sequence joins TRBV5-4 and TRBJ2-5; D may correspond to TRBD1 or TRBD2 (5 bases each). With 5 bases removed from V and 2 bases from J, the gap between germline ends came to 25 bases. CDR3 length: 18 residues. Germline V gene sequence: CDR1 SGHNT, CDR2 YYREEE (reference sequence). The DNA for the CDR3 is TGTGCCAGCAGTAAACCGGGTTACCTCGGGACGCAACAAGAGACCCAGTACTTC. Translation: CASSKPGYLGTQQETQYF.

In this sample, this clonotype turned up a few times. V usage is TRBV6-1 and J usage is TRBJ1-4; TRBD1 agrees at 8 bases. Germline V CDR1 and CDR2: MNHNS, SASEGT. The CDR3 is made up of 15 amino acids. The V gene end was trimmed by 3 bases and the J gene end by 2 bases; junction bases not matched to a gene: 2. CDR3 protein: CASSDDRGTNEKLFF. The CDR3 DNA sequence: TGTGCCAGCAGTGACGACAGGGGTACTAATGAAAAACTGTTTTTT.